This T cell receptor (beta chain) was obtained from a study of blood T cells in healthy people across ages (dated by TCRdb to between 2014 and 2016). With regard to the full study: Template switching captured roughly one uniquely barcoded TCR beta cDNA molecule per two T cells in model experiments. To avoid experimental bias, donors of different ages were spread randomly across the sequencing lanes. Using deep sequencing normalized with unique cDNA molecular identifiers, the study measured how TCR beta repertoire diversity changes with age. Donors were grouped into four age groups: young (average 16 years), middle-aged (39), aged (about 59) and long-lived (roughly 80). The study analyzed two additional independent replicas of 1 million unique cDNA reads from the same blood draw for two donors, one aged 18 to 30 and one aged 80 or older.

Systemically healthy Caucasian individuals from Russia, approximately 39 in total and aged roughly 6 to 95 years, were included as donors. Around 9.7 milliliters of peripheral blood were collected from each donor into EDTA-treated Vacutainer tubes. Ficoll-Paque density-gradient centrifugation was used to isolate PBMCs, with at least 7 million per sample. Total RNA was extracted from PBMCs with Trizol reagent, with at least 6 micrograms obtained per sample. Naive CD45RAhigh/CD27high T cell percentages were measured by flow cytometry on a PBMC aliquot from every donor. What the work shows at the level of the full study, not this receptor alone: The long-lived group showed more naive CD4+ T cells, fewer expanded clones and increased TCR diversity than the aged group, suggesting age selection. A strong correlation was found between observed TCR beta diversity and the percentage of naive T cells measured by flow cytometry. Because the CMV infection status of the donors was unknown, age-related changes in expanded clonotypes may potentially have been confounded. Bulk unsorted PBMC profiling prevented conclusive comparison of naive and antigen-experienced compartments. As age increased, observed TCR beta diversity per million T cells dropped in a roughly linear way, and a significant reduction was already evident by age around 41. Estimates of total diversity based on one million sequenced T cells were regarded as lower bounds and as underestimates.

To note about this clonotype: Its antigen remains undetermined. Base qualities are missing; no much larger clone stands one base away.

Libraries were made using 5' RACE. Sequencing used an Illumina HiSeq 2500. A second roughly 6 to 11 cycle PCR used a sample-barcoded 5' primer and a J-beta primer mix. A template-switch 5' adaptor carrying 12 random nucleotides introduced a unique molecular identifier onto each TCR beta cDNA molecule. At least 2.5 million CDR3-containing paired-end reads were obtained from each sample. First-strand cDNA was synthesized from all RNA with the Mint cDNA synthesis kit, primed by a TRBC-specific oligonucleotide. All cDNA was treated with uracil-DNA glycosylase and then went through a first 18-cycle PCR with the universal primers M1SS and BC2_uni_R. Concerning the study's data processing: For normalization, 1 million high-quality reads were randomly selected from each sample, with every read carrying a distinct molecular identifier. Reads with shared molecular identifiers were discarded instead of being binned into consensus sequences. MiTCR, run with a Q25 quality threshold and the strictest error-elimination algorithm, handled CDR3 identification, clonotype clustering and error correction. A nonparametric unseen species model using Euler transformation provided a lower-bound estimate of total TCR beta diversity. TCRdb's own reprocessing of the public reads used fastp at Q25 and MiXCR and kept productive beta chains. Identical CDR3 protein sequences are pooled into one entry, listed with their most common genes and DNA. None of the V and J calls come from the authors' own analysis; TCRdb made them. This sample lists about 680,000 distinct CDR3 sequences; 45% to 50% were detected once. Around a third of the sample rests with the top ten.

This receptor was taken from a woman aged 60-70 years in good health. Sequences were obtained from blood.

In nucleotide form, the sequence is TGTGCCAGCAGCTCCACAGGGGATTCCTACGAGCAGTACTTC. Translated, it gives CASSSTGDSYEQYF. Recombination joined TRBV7-6 with TRBJ2-7; TRBD1 matches 7 bases in the middle. The CDR3 sequence holds 14 residues, the cysteine and phenylalanine included. Only the CDR3 portion is preserved as DNA: 42 bases, with reading frame beginning at the first base. The germline V gene gives CDR1 as SGHVS and CDR2 as FNYEAQ. V trim: 4 bases; J trim: 1 base; unmatched bases: 4.